Each of the 7 T cell receptor beta chains below was sequenced from the same sample in a study of tumor and adjacent non-tumor tissue in lung cancer (dated by TCRdb to the late 2010s). Library preparation used multiplex PCR. TCRdb records Illumina HiSeq 2500 as the sequencer. TCRbeta libraries were constructed through three rounds of nested PCR with primers (Table S4) according to protocols adapted from ARM-PCR. The raw public data were reprocessed by TCRdb itself: fastp quality trimming at Q25, MiXCR clonotype calling, in-frame beta chains only. Merged by CDR3 protein, the rows form single entries marked with the most common genes and DNA. The table for this sample lists tens of thousands of distinct CDR3 sequences; around 80% of them were counted only once. Over 35% of the sample is taken by the ten largest. Bulk unsorted tissue served as the source for RNA extraction, and RNA quality was assessed using a NanoDrop ND-1000 and an Agilent 2100. Normal lung samples were distant non-tumor tissue taken more than 3 cm from the tumor edge.

The sample was distant non-tumor lung tissue. These receptors were collected from a man aged 60-69 years with non-small cell lung cancer.

V usage is TRBV6-5 and J usage is TRBJ2-7; 7 bases line up with TRBD1. V lost 10 bases to trimming and J lost 3 bases; unmatched junction nucleotides: 12. The CDR3 extends over 14 amino acids. Germline lookup yields CDR1 MNHEY and CDR2 SVGAGI. The CDR3 nucleotides read TGTGCCAACAGCGACAGACAGGGCCGCTACGAGCAGTACTTC. Translated, it gives CANSDRQGRYEQYF.

With regard to this clonotype: The conserved phenylalanine or tryptophan normally closing the CDR3 is absent here, so this likely arose from a read error. The gene calls are TRBV5-4 and TRBJ2-4, with TRBD1 identical over 9 bases. CDR3 length: 14 residues. Trimming removed 0 bases from V and 9 bases from J; junction bases left unmatched: 4. Germline lookup yields CDR1 SGHNT and CDR2 YYREEE (reference sequence). CDR3 loop: CASSLAETGGIQYL. For the CDR3, the DNA is TGTGCCAGCAGCTTGGCCGAGACAGGGGGCATTCAGTACTTA.

Worth noting for this clonotype: The junction does not match germline at one end; this may be a read error. The rearrangement uses TRBV20-1 and TRBJ2-1, with D unresolved. This CDR3 spans 11 amino acids. From germline, CDR1 is DFQATT and CDR2 SNEGSKA (reference sequence). CDR3 DNA: TGCAGTGTCCTGGGGTTCGATGAGCACTTCTTC. This codes for CSVLGFDEHFF.

In the case of this clonotype: This CDR3 fails to terminate in the conserved phenylalanine or tryptophan, so it likely reflects a read error. The J gene is TRBJ2-7, the V gene TRBV29-1; 8 positions match TRBD1. Trimming at V came to 7 bases and at J to 3 bases, leaving 5 bases not matched to a gene. The CDR3 covers 12 residues. Germline V gene lookup returns CDR1 SQVTM and CDR2 ANQGSEA. The DNA for the CDR3 is TGCAGCGCCGGACAGGGTAGCTACGAGCAGTACTTA. Residues: CSAGQGSYEQYL.

The chain uses TRBV14 and TRBJ2-7, with a possible D match to TRBD1 (6 bases). The V end was cut by 7 bases, the J end by 3 bases, with 13 bases between. The CDR3 sequence is 13 residues long. CDR1 is SGHDN and CDR2 is FVKESK in the germline V gene. The CDR3 bases are TGTGCCAGCACACAGACAGGTAGCTACGAGCAGTACTTC. Its translation is CASTQTGSYEQYF.

This clonotype was observed at least ten times. This chain joins TRBV6-1 and TRBJ2-7, with D perhaps TRBD1 (5 bases). V lost 0 bases, J lost 2 bases, and 8 bases lay in between. Germline loops: CDR1 MNHNS, CDR2 SASEGT. The length of the CDR3 is 14 residues. CDR3 sequence reads: CASSEAGAPYEQYF. The CDR3 DNA reads as TGTGCCAGCAGTGAAGCAGGGGCCCCCTACGAGCAGTACTTC.

A remark on this clonotype: The junction and the germline gene differ at one end; a read error may be behind it. This chain joins TRBV28 and TRBJ2-1; a weak D match, TRBD1 (5 bases). Germline V gene data show CDR1 as MDHEN and CDR2 as SYDVKM. The CDR3 length is 14 residues. Written as DNA, the CDR3 is TGTGCCTCGCAGGGAACGATAAGCTACGATGAGCAGTTGTTC. It encodes CASQGTISYDEQLF.